What follows describes a single T cell receptor (beta chain). The CDR3 has 12 residues. Germline V gene sequence: CDR1 DFQATT, CDR2 SNEGSKA (reference sequence). V was pared by 3 bases and J by 11 bases, with 7 bases of the junction left unmatched. This entry comes from a study of blood T cell repertoires in COVID-19. On the study more broadly: From the United States, Italy and Spain came samples of acute and convalescent COVID-19. T cells, B-cell-depleted T cells, or PBMCs provided the cDNA or gDNA that served as material.

How the authors handled the data: Quantification of nucleated cells was approximated via reference gene primer amplification. The data were produced by immunoSEQ multiplex PCR, yet TCRdb's version contains in-frame clones alone and is incomplete. V and J calls and clone size are given by that table; D and trimming were obtained from the DNA. The sample contains 150,000 to 200,000 clones, under 90% of which appear only once. The rearrangement links TRBV20-1 to TRBJ2-3; 8 bases line up with TRBD2. The TCR originated in a man in his sixties with acute or convalescent COVID-19. The source material was peripheral blood. The CDR3 coding sequence is TGCAGTGCTAGTAGCGGGGAGGCTGGGCAGTATTTT. It specifies CSASSGEAGQYF.